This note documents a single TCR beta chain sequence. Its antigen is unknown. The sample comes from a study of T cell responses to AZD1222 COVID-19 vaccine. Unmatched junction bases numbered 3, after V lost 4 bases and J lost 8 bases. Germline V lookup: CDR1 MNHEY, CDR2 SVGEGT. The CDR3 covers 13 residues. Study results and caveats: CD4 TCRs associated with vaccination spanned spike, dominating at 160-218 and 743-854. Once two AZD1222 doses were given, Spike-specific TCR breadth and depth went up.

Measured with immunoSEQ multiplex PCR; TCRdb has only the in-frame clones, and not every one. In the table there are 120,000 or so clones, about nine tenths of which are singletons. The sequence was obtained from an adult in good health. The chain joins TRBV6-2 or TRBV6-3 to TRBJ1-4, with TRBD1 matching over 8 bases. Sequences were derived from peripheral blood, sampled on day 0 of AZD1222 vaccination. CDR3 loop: CASSWTGKEKLFF. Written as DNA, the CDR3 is TGTGCCAGCAGTTGGACAGGGAAGGAAAAACTGTTTTTT.